The 15 T cell receptor beta chains listed next were all sequenced from one sample in a study of T cell changes during pregnancy in multiple sclerosis. TCRdb's copy holds only in-frame clones and misses some; the assay was immunoSEQ multiplex PCR. The sample has 30,000 or so clones; around 90% are singletons. Sequenced material: CD4+ T cells from peripheral blood mononuclear cells, taken in the first trimester of pregnancy. These receptors were collected from a female donor in good health, enrolled as a control in a pregnancy study.

The chain joins TRBV7-2 to TRBJ2-5; 8 bases are a match to TRBD2. The CDR3 spans 15 residues. The V segment lost 5 bases and the J segment 5 bases; nucleotides outside the gene matches: 10. The germline gives CDR1 SGHTA, CDR2 FQGNSA. CDR3 residues: CASSGPAGGQETQYF. The CDR3 DNA reads as TGTGCCAGCAGCGGACCTGCGGGGGGCCAGGAGACCCAGTACTTC.

This chain connects TRBV5-4 to TRBJ1-4; D not certain. This CDR3 region has 14 residues. Germline V CDR1 and CDR2: SGHNT, YYREEE (reference sequence). V was cut by 0 bases and J by 7 bases, with 10 bases left in between. The CDR3 DNA reads TGTGCCAGCAGCTTGGGAGGGTATAGTGAAAAACTGTTTTTT. Protein: CASSLGGYSEKLFF.

The chain links TRBV1 to TRBJ1-4. TRBV1 is described as a pseudogene. The CDR3 consists of 16 residues. The CDR3 bases are TGCACCAGCTCCCCTTTTCGTAGGAGGACTAATGAAAAACTGTTTTTT. Protein sequence: CTSSPFRRRTNEKLFF.

V and J are TRBV11-3 and TRBJ2-5; tentative D call: TRBD1 (7 bases). Trimming cost V 1 base and J 4 bases, with 10 bases left between them. Germline CDR1 and CDR2: SGHNT and YENEEA. This CDR3 contains 14 residues. The CDR3 sequence: CASSLARGVETQYF. In DNA form, the CDR3 reads TGTGCCAGCAGCTTAGCCAGGGGGGTAGAGACCCAGTACTTC.

The V gene is TRBV4-3, the J gene TRBJ2-3; TRBD2 matches at 11 bases. CDR1 and CDR2 (germline): LGHNA, YSLEER. J lost 5 bases, V lost 4 bases, and 8 bases had no gene match. The CDR3 has 16 amino acids. The CDR3 DNA follows: TGCGCCAGCAGCCTCATAGCGGGGGGGCCTCAAGATACGCAGTATTTT. This gives the protein CASSLIAGGPQDTQYF.

The chain links TRBV27 to TRBJ2-3, with TRBD2 matching 7 bases. Germline V CDR1 and CDR2: MNHEY, SMNVEV (reference sequence). The CDR3 runs to 14 residues. The trim removed 6 bases at V and 2 bases at J, leaving 5 bases unmatched. CDR3 in amino acids: CASSPSGNTDTQYF. DNA for the CDR3: TGTGCCAGCAGCCCTAGCGGTAACACAGATACGCAGTATTTT.

This clone was detected once. Other DNA sequences of this sample code for an identical CDR3. The gene calls are TRBV30 and TRBJ2-1; 10 nucleotides match TRBD1. CDR3 length equals 14 residues. The ends lost 2 bases at V and 8 bases at J; junction bases unmatched: 6. From germline, CDR1 is GTSNPN and CDR2 SVGIG (reference sequence). The DNA of the CDR3 is TGTGCCTGGAGTCCGGGACAGGGGCTCGATGAGCAGTTCTTC. Translated, it gives CAWSPGQGLDEQFF.

This rearrangement joins TRBV15 to TRBJ1-1, with TRBD1 matching 9 bases. Germline trimming cut 4 bases from V and 7 bases from J; bases unmatched to any gene: 7. The CDR3 runs to 14 residues. Germline CDR1 LNHNV, CDR2 YYDKDF (reference sequence). The CDR3 sequence is CATSIEQGAVEAFF. CDR3 in DNA: TGTGCCACCAGCATAGAACAGGGGGCGGTTGAAGCTTTCTTT.

A few counts support this clone. The J gene is TRBJ1-5, the V gene TRBV4-1; D is undetermined. The V gene's germline CDR1 is MGHRA and CDR2 YSYEKL. The CDR3 totals 15 residues. Trimming took 5 bases from V and 2 from J, leaving 13 bases between them. The DNA of the CDR3 is TGCGCCAGCAGCTACACTAGCAGTGGCAATCAGCCCCAGCATTTT. Amino acid sequence: CASSYTSSGNQPQHF.

The chain carries TRBV7-2 and TRBJ1-4; D is uncertain. The ends were cut back, 5 bases at V and 6 bases at J, with 16 bases in the middle. The CDR3 has 15 amino acids. Germline lookup yields CDR1 SGHTA and CDR2 FQGNSA. The CDR3 nucleotides are TGTGCCAGCAGCCCTAGAGGGTTTGTTGATGAAAAACTGTTTTTT. Residues: CASSPRGFVDEKLFF.

The chain recombines TRBV12-5 with TRBJ1-2; no reliable D call. The CDR3 has 13 amino acids. V was clipped by 0 bases and J by 7 bases, with 9 bases between them. In germline, CDR1 is LGHNT, CDR2 FRNRAP. CDR3 loop: CASGLVLQFGYTF. The CDR3 DNA reads as TGTGCTAGTGGTTTGGTACTTCAATTTGGCTACACCTTC.

The chain carries TRBV2 and TRBJ1-2; D may be TRBD1 (6 bases). This CDR3 has 14 amino acids. Germline V gene data show CDR1 as SNHLY and CDR2 as FYNNEI. With 1 base removed from V and 7 bases from J, the gap between germline ends came to 13 bases. Here the CDR3 reads CASSEERQGSGYTF. The CDR3 DNA follows: TGTGCCAGCAGTGAAGAACGTCAGGGGTCTGGCTACACCTTC. The entire variable domain, with the rest obtained from reference TRBV2 and TRBJ1-2, is as follows: EPEVTQTPSHQVTQMGQEVILRCVPISNHLYFYWYRQILGQKVEFLVSFYNNEISEKSEIFDDQFSVERPDGSNFTLKIRSTKLEDSAMYFCASSEERQGSGYTFGSGTRLTVV.

The genes are TRBV2 and TRBJ1-5; D call uncertain. The CDR3 runs 12 residues. V lost 7 bases to trimming and J lost 2 bases, with 6 bases between them. Germline loops: CDR1 SNHLY, CDR2 FYNNEI. DNA for the CDR3: TGTGCCAGCACGGGTGGCAATCAGCCCCAGCATTTT. It translates to CASTGGNQPQHF.

The chain employs TRBV7-2 and TRBJ2-7; no clear D. Deletions cut 3 bases from V and 4 bases from J, with 10 bases between. The CDR3 extends over 13 amino acids. Germline V gene data show CDR1 as SGHTA and CDR2 as FQGNSA. The CDR3 sequence: CASSFLFTYEQYF. Here the CDR3 DNA reads TGTGCCAGCAGCTTCTTGTTCACTTACGAGCAGTACTTC.

V usage is TRBV5-1 and J usage is TRBJ2-7; TRBD1 is a possible D gene (6 bases). V lost 4 bases to trimming and J lost 3 bases, with 11 bases between them. Germline V lookup: CDR1 SGHRS, CDR2 YFSETQ. The CDR3 has 13 residues. CDR3 protein: CASSTGHRYEQYF. In nucleotides, the CDR3 is TGCGCCAGCAGCACGGGACATCGCTACGAGCAGTACTTC. Filled out from reference TRBV5-1 and TRBJ2-7, the complete variable domain reads KAGVTQTPRYLIKTRGQQVTLSCSPISGHRSVSWYQQTPGQGLQFLFEYFSETQRNKGNFPGRFSGRQFSNSRSEMNVSTLELGDSALYLCASSTGHRYEQYFGPGTRLTVT.